The 2 T cell receptor beta chains listed next were all sequenced from one sample in a study of cytomegalovirus exposure and HLA in healthy donors. Using immunoSEQ multiplex PCR, the repertoire was profiled, and TCRdb retains in-frame clones only, with some absent. This sample has some 100,000 clones, with approximately 90% found just once. Input material: PBMCs. These receptors were taken from a man aged 18 to 29 in good health and CMV-seronegative.

The CDR3 DNA sequence: TGTGCCAGCAGTGATTCTACCAAGGGGAAGCAGTACTTC. This codes for CASSDSTKGKQYF. The chain couples TRBV25-1 to TRBJ2-7, with a possible D match to TRBD1 (5 bases). The CDR3 is made up of 13 amino acids. The germline CDR1 and CDR2 sequences are MGHDK and SYGVNS. V was clipped by 3 bases and J by 8 bases, with 14 bases between them.

The J gene is TRBJ2-3, the V gene TRBV7-9; 9 nucleotides agree with TRBD2. V trimming: 4 bases; J trimming: 4 bases; junction bases outside the gene matches: 6. This CDR3 has 15 residues. The V gene's germline CDR1 is SEHNR and CDR2 FQNEAQ (reference sequence). The CDR3 region has the DNA TGTGCCAGCAGCTCTGAGCGGGGGGCCTCAGATACGCAGTATTTT. Translated, it gives CASSSERGASDTQYF.